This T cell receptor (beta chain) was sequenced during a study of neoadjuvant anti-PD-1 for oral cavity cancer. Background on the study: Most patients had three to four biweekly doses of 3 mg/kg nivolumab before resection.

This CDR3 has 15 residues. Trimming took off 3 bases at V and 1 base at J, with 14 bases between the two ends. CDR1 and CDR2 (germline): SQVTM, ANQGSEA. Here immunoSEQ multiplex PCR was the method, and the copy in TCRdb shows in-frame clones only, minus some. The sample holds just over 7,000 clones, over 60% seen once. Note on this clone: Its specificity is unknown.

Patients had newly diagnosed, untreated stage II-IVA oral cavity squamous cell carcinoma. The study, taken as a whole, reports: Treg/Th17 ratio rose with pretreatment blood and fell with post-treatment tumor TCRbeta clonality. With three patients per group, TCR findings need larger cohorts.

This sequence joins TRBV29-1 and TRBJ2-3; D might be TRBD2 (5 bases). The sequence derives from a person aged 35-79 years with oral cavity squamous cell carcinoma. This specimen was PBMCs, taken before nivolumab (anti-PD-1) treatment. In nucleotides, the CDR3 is TGCAGCGTTGACGGACTTCCTAGGGGCACAGATACGCAGTATTTT. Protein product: CSVDGLPRGTDTQYF.